These 29 T cell receptor beta chains came from one sample sequenced in a study of OX40 agonist ivuxolimab in advanced cancers. Clones were read by immunoSEQ multiplex PCR, and TCRdb kept only the in-frame ones, dropping some. The sample shows fewer than 90,000 clones, 70% to 90% of them seen only once. The material sequenced was CD4+ or CD8+ T cells sorted from blood, taken in a trial of the OX40 agonist ivuxolimab. These receptors all stem from an adult with an advanced solid tumor such as melanoma, head and neck, liver or kidney cancer.

This rearrangement joins TRBV7-2 to TRBJ2-5; D is perhaps TRBD1 (6 bases). The end of the DNA fits TRBJ2-7 better, so the J call may be wrong. Germline V CDR1 and CDR2: SGHTA, FQGNSA. The CDR3 totals 16 residues. CDR3 sequence reads: CASSLAPGALSYEQYF. DNA of the CDR3: TGTGCCAGCAGCTTAGCTCCAGGGGCCCTCTCCTACGAGCAGTACTTC.

V gene TRBV5-6 combines with J gene TRBJ2-7; D gene ambiguous. The CDR3 loop spans 11 amino acids. V lost 1 base and J lost 5, with 4 bases in between. Germline V lookup: CDR1 SGHDT, CDR2 YYEEEE. In nucleotides, the CDR3 is TGTGCCAGCAGCTTGAGTAACGAGCAGTACGTC. Protein: CASSLSNEQYV.

The chain has TRBV6-5 and TRBJ2-3; 7 positions agree with TRBD1. Germline assignment: CDR1 MNHEY and CDR2 SVGAGI. The V gene end was trimmed by 5 bases and the J gene end by 5 bases; junction bases not matched to a gene: 4. This CDR3 has 13 amino acids. DNA of the CDR3: TGTGCCAGCAGTAGCGGACAGGTAGATACGCAGTATTTT. This translates into CASSSGQVDTQYF.

The rearrangement links TRBV6-1 to TRBJ2-7; 11 bases map to TRBD1. Germline-derived CDR1 and CDR2 are MNHNS and SASEGT. CDR3 length: 14 amino acids. The trim removed 6 bases at V and 5 bases at J, leaving 6 bases unmatched. CDR3: CASRGGQGADEQYF. CDR3 bases: TGTGCCAGCAGGGGCGGACAGGGGGCCGACGAGCAGTACTTC.

This chain connects TRBV5-4 to TRBJ2-3, with 8 bases fitting TRBD1. This CDR3 spans 15 amino acids. After removal of 4 bases from V and 5 bases from J, the junction contained 9 bases not matched to a gene. Germline V gene data show CDR1 as SGHNT and CDR2 as YYREEE (reference sequence). The CDR3 sequence: CASSTWTGRGDTQYF. The DNA for the CDR3 is TGTGCCAGCAGCACCTGGACAGGGCGGGGAGATACGCAGTATTTT. Using reference TRBV5-4 and TRBJ2-3 for the parts outside the CDR3, the full variable domain is ETGVTQSPTHLIKTRGQQVTLRCSSQSGHNTVSWYQQALGQGPQFIFQYYREEENGRGNFPPRFSGLQFPNYSSELNVNALELDDSALYLCASSTWTGRGDTQYFGPGTRLTVL.

The genes are TRBV4-2 and TRBJ1-1; 10 bases line up with TRBD1. The V segment lost 0 bases and the J segment 14 bases; nucleotides outside the gene matches: 15. The CDR3 covers 16 residues. Germline CDR1 LGHNA, CDR2 YNFKEQ. This CDR3 reads CASSQEGQGTPAGSFF. Written as DNA, the CDR3 is TGTGCCAGCAGCCAAGAGGGACAGGGGACCCCGGCGGGCTCATTCTTT.

The chain combines TRBV18 with TRBJ2-1; 8 bases align to TRBD2. CDR3 length equals 16 residues. Germline V CDR1 and CDR2: KGHSH, LQKENI. The V and J ends lost 6 bases and 6 bases, in that order; junction bases with no gene match: 13. CDR3: CASSLLSGGPGNEQFF. CDR3 in DNA: TGTGCCAGCTCTCTTCTCTCGGGGGGGCCGGGCAATGAGCAGTTCTTC.

The chain employs TRBV7-2 and TRBJ2-3, with D tentatively TRBD1 (7 bases). The V gene lost 5 bases and the J gene lost 10 bases, with 13 bases spanning the gap. CDR3 length: 12 amino acids. In germline, CDR1 is SGHTA, CDR2 FQGNSA. As DNA, the CDR3 is TGTGCCAGCAGCGAGCAGGGGGGATCGCAGTATTTT. Translating gives CASSEQGGSQYF. Looking up the rest from reference TRBV7-2 and TRBJ2-3 gives the full variable domain: GAGVSQSPSNKVTEKGKDVELRCDPISGHTALYWYRQSLGQGLEFLIYFQGNSAPDKSGLPSDRFSAERTGGSVSTLTIQRTQQEDSAVYLCASSEQGGSQYFGPGTRLTVL.

CDR3: CASSLLLDSGELFF. The DNA of the CDR3 is TGTGCCAGCAGCTTACTATTGGACTCCGGGGAGCTGTTTTTT. This chain connects TRBV7-9 to TRBJ2-2; weak D call: TRBD2 (5 bases). The CDR3 has 14 residues. Deletions cut 2 bases from V and 6 bases from J, with 10 bases between. CDR1 and CDR2 (germline): SEHNR, FQNEAQ (reference sequence).

V usage is TRBV4-1 and J usage is TRBJ1-4, with a tentative D call TRBD1 (6 bases). The germline CDR1 and CDR2 sequences are MGHRA and YSYEKL. Trimming took 0 bases from V and 8 from J, leaving 16 bases between them. This CDR3 comprises 16 residues. The CDR3 loop reads CASSQDQIRGWEKLFF. CDR3 in DNA: TGCGCCAGCAGCCAAGATCAGATCAGGGGTTGGGAAAAACTGTTTTTT.

The genes are TRBV5-6 and TRBJ2-7; 7 bases are a match to TRBD1. This CDR3 spans 14 amino acids. V dropped 2 bases and J dropped 4; count of bases not matched to a gene: 6. CDR1 SGHDT and CDR2 YYEEEE come from the germline V gene. CDR3 nucleotides: TGTGCCAGCAGCTTAACAGGGGCAGGTTACGAGCAGTACTTC. It specifies CASSLTGAGYEQYF.

The V and J genes are TRBV19 and TRBJ1-1; D might be TRBD1 (6 bases). Germline V lookup: CDR1 LNHDA, CDR2 SQIVND (reference sequence). V lost 3 bases to trimming and J lost 1 base, with 12 bases between them. This CDR3 has 15 amino acids. The CDR3 bases are TGTGCCAGTAGTATCTGGGGGGCAGAGAACACTGAAGCTTTCTTT. The encoded protein is CASSIWGAENTEAFF. The variable domain in full, completed from reference TRBV19 and TRBJ1-1, reads DGGITQSPKYLFRKEGQNVTLSCEQNLNHDAMYWYRQDPGQGLRLIYYSQIVNDFQKGDIAEGYSVSREKKESFPLTVTSAQKNPTAFYLCASSIWGAENTEAFFGQGTRLTVV.

The chain combines TRBV6-6 with TRBJ1-2, with TRBD1 as a possible D gene (5 bases). The V end lost 0 bases, the J end lost 3 bases, and 14 bases lay between the germline ends. The CDR3 consists of 16 residues. Germline V lookup: CDR1 MNHNY, CDR2 SVGAGI (reference sequence). This CDR3 is CASSYSAGLGDYGYTF. CDR3 bases: TGTGCCAGCAGTTACTCAGCAGGGTTGGGTGACTATGGCTACACCTTC.

The V and J genes are TRBV7-6 and TRBJ1-1; unclear D gene. Germline-derived CDR1 and CDR2 are SGHVS and FNYEAQ. Trimming took off 0 bases at V and 1 base at J, with 6 bases between the two ends. This CDR3 region has 14 residues. In nucleotides, the CDR3 is TGTGCCAGCAGCTTAGCTGGGAGGAACACTGAAGCTTTCTTT. The encoded protein is CASSLAGRNTEAFF.

V gene TRBV4-1 combines with J gene TRBJ1-6, with TRBD1 matching over 8 bases. Germline trimming cut 3 bases from V and 8 bases from J; bases unmatched to any gene: 6. CDR3 size: 15 residues. Germline assignment: CDR1 MGHRA and CDR2 YSYEKL. The CDR3 is CASSHFDRGDSPLHF. CDR3 coding DNA: TGCGCCAGCAGCCACTTCGACAGGGGAGATTCACCCCTCCACTTT.

CDR3 nucleotides: TGTGCCAGCAGTTTAGTTTTGAGCTCCTACGAGCAGTACTTC. Residues: CASSLVLSSYEQYF. The J gene is TRBJ2-7, the V gene TRBV28; the D is unclear. This CDR3 has 14 amino acids. The ends were cut back, 2 bases at V and 0 bases at J, with 8 bases in the middle. CDR1 and CDR2 (germline): MDHEN, SYDVKM.

The V and J genes are TRBV2 and TRBJ2-6; tentative D call: TRBD2 (6 bases). V was shortened by 5 bases and J by 0 bases, with 14 bases between the two germline ends. The germline V gene encodes CDR1 SNHLY and CDR2 FYNNEI. The CDR3 sequence is 17 residues long. The CDR3 sequence is CASSKGGSSSGANVLTF. DNA for the CDR3: TGTGCCAGCAGTAAGGGAGGTTCGAGCTCTGGGGCCAACGTCCTGACTTTC.

The chain has TRBV7-2 and TRBJ1-2; TRBD1 might be the D (5 bases). Germline V gene sequence: CDR1 SGHTA, CDR2 FQGNSA. Trimming took off 3 bases at V and 3 bases at J, with 8 bases between the two ends. CDR3 length equals 13 residues. This chain's CDR3 is CASSFSGDYGYTF. CDR3 DNA sequence: TGTGCCAGCAGCTTCTCGGGGGACTATGGCTACACCTTC.

CDR3 nucleotides: TGTGCCAGCAGTTTATCGGTGAGCACAGATACGCAGTATTTT. This gives the protein CASSLSVSTDTQYF. The genes are TRBV28 and TRBJ2-3; D ambiguous. Trimming removed 1 base at V and 0 bases at J, with 5 bases between. CDR3 length: 14 amino acids. Germline V lookup: CDR1 MDHEN, CDR2 SYDVKM.

The chain combines TRBV18 with TRBJ1-6; D is unclear. CDR1 is KGHSH, CDR2 LQKENI, per germline. The CDR3 has 15 residues. V lost 4 bases to trimming and J lost 8 bases, with 15 bases between them. CDR3: CASSQLGGNDSPLHF. CDR3 DNA: TGTGCCAGCTCACAATTAGGAGGGAATGATTCACCCCTCCACTTT. The variable domain in full, completed from reference TRBV18 and TRBJ1-6, reads NAGVMQNPRHLVRRRGQEARLRCSPMKGHSHVYWYRQLPEEGLKFMVYLQKENIIDESGMPKERFSAEFPKEGPSILRIQQVVRGDSAAYFCASSQLGGNDSPLHFGNGTRLTVT.

The chain links TRBV9 to TRBJ1-5, with 7 nucleotides matching TRBD1. This CDR3 has 15 residues. The germline CDR1 and CDR2 sequences are SGDLS and YYNGEE. Trimming removed 4 bases from V and 5 bases from J; junction bases left unmatched: 9. This CDR3 is CASSNDGTAYQPQHF. The CDR3 DNA follows: TGTGCCAGCAGCAATGATGGGACAGCTTATCAGCCCCAGCATTTT.

The chain couples TRBV2 to TRBJ2-1; 10 bases align to TRBD1. V was clipped by 11 bases and J by 3 bases; unmatched bases: 4. The CDR3 has 13 residues. Germline-derived CDR1 and CDR2 are SNHLY and FYNNEI. CDR3 nucleotides: TGTGCCGGACAGGGGGATGTCTACAATGAGCAGTTCTTC. This encodes CAGQGDVYNEQFF.

This clone is a singleton in its sample. The chain recombines TRBV5-1 with TRBJ2-3, with 9 bases matching TRBD2. After removal of 4 bases from V and 0 bases from J, the junction contained 3 bases not matched to a gene. In germline, CDR1 is SGHRS, CDR2 YFSETQ. This CDR3 is built from 15 residues. The CDR3 here is CASSPSGTSTDTQYF. The CDR3 bases are TGCGCCAGCAGCCCTAGCGGGACTAGCACAGATACGCAGTATTTT.

The chain recombines TRBV5-1 with TRBJ1-3, with D maybe TRBD1 (5 bases). This CDR3 comprises 15 residues. The germline V gene encodes CDR1 SGHRS and CDR2 YFSETQ. Trimming left V 0 bases short and J 4 bases short, with 11 bases between. The CDR3 nucleotides are TGCGCCAGCAGCTTGGCGGGGGGTAGCGGAAACACCATATATTTT. It codes for CASSLAGGSGNTIYF.

The genes are TRBV28 and TRBJ1-3; D may be TRBD1 (6 bases). Between the trimmed V and J ends, which lost 3 bases and 6 bases, there was a span of 9 bases. In germline, CDR1 is MDHEN, CDR2 SYDVKM. CDR3 size: 13 residues. CDR3 residues: CASSFRGVNTIYF. CDR3 nucleotide sequence: TGTGCCAGCAGTTTCAGGGGAGTAAACACCATATATTTT. The full variable domain, with the rest looked up from reference TRBV28 and TRBJ1-3, is DVKVTQSSRYLVKRTGEKVFLECVQDMDHENMFWYRQDPGLGLRLIYFSYDVKMKEKGDIPEGYSVSREKKERFSLILESASTNQTSMYLCASSFRGVNTIYFGEGSWLTVV.

The V and J genes are TRBV6-5 and TRBJ2-1, with D possibly TRBD2 on 6 matching bases. This CDR3 is 15 amino acids long. Trimming took off 0 bases at V and 6 bases at J, with 12 bases between the two ends. Germline-derived CDR1 and CDR2 are MNHEY and SVGAGI. This chain's CDR3 is CASSYSGGTTNEQFF. The DNA for the CDR3 is TGTGCCAGCAGTTACTCGGGGGGAACTACCAATGAGCAGTTCTTC.

In this sample, this clone turned up once. The V and J genes are TRBV9 and TRBJ2-3; D might be TRBD1 or TRBD2, each matching 5 bases. CDR1 is SGDLS, CDR2 YYNGEE, per germline. Trimming took 1 base from V and 0 from J, leaving 9 bases between them. This CDR3 comprises 15 residues. CDR3: CASSVRGPSTDTQYF. Written as DNA, the CDR3 is TGTGCCAGCAGCGTAAGGGGACCCAGCACAGATACGCAGTATTTT.

The rearrangement uses TRBV6-5 and TRBJ2-7; weak D call: TRBD1 (6 bases). The CDR3 has 12 amino acids. Per the germline V gene, CDR1 is MNHEY and CDR2 is SVGAGI. V gave up 4 bases and J gave up 3 bases, with 7 bases separating them. This CDR3 is CASSSTGYEQYF. In DNA form, the CDR3 reads TGTGCCAGCAGTTCGACAGGCTACGAGCAGTACTTC.

This chain joins TRBV19 and TRBJ1-1; D is undetermined. This CDR3 has 14 amino acids. Trimming shortened V by 6 bases and J by 0 bases, and 11 bases separated the two germline ends. Germline loops: CDR1 LNHDA, CDR2 SQIVND (reference sequence). DNA of the CDR3: TGTGCCAGTAGGATACAGTGGATGAACACTGAAGCTTTCTTT. Translation gives CASRIQWMNTEAFF.